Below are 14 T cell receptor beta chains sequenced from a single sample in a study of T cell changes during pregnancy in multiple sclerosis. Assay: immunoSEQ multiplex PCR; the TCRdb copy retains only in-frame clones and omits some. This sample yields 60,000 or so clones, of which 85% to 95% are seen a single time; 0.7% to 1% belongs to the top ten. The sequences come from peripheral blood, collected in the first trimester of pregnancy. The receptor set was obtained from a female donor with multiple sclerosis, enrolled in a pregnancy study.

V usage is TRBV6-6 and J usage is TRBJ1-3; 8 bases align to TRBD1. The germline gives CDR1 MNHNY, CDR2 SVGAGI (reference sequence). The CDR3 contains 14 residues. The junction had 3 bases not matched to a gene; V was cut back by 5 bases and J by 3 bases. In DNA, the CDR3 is TGTGCCAGCAGTCCGGGACAGGTTGGAAACACCATATATTTT. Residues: CASSPGQVGNTIYF.

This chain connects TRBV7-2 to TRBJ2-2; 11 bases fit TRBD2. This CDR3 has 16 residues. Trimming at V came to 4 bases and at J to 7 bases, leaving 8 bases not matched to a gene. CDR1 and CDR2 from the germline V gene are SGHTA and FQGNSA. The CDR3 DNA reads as TGTGCCAGCAGCTCTAGCGGGGGGCCGCAACTCGGGGAGCTGTTTTTT. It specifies CASSSSGGPQLGELFF.

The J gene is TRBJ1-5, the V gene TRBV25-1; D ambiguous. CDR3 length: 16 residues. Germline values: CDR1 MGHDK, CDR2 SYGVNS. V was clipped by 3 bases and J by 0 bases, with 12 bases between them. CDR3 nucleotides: TGTGCCAGCAGTGACCACGACATCGATAGCAATCAGCCCCAGCATTTT. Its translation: CASSDHDIDSNQPQHF.

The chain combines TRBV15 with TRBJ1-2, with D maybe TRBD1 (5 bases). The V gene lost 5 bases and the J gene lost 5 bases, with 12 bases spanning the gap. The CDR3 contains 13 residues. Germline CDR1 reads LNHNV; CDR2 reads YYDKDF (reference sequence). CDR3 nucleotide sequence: TGTGCCACCAGCCCTGACAGTTCTTATGGCTACACCTTC. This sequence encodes CATSPDSSYGYTF.

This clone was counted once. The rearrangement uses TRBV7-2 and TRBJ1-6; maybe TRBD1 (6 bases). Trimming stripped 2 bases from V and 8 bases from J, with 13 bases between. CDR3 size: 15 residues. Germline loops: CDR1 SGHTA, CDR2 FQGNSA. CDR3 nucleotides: TGTGCCAGCAGCTTAAGACAGGCAGGCGATTCACCCCTCCACTTT. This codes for CASSLRQAGDSPLHF.

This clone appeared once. The CDR3 is CASSLQGYEQYF. CDR3 coding DNA: TGTGCCAGCTCACTACAGGGGTACGAGCAGTACTTC. The chain employs TRBV18 and TRBJ2-7, with 7 bases identical to TRBD1. Looked up from germline, CDR1 is KGHSH and CDR2 is LQKENI. The ends lost 4 bases at V and 4 bases at J; junction bases unmatched: 1. The CDR3 spans 12 residues.

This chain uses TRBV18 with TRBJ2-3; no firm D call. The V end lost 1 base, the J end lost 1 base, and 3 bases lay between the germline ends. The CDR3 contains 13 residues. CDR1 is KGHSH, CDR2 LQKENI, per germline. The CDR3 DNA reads TGTGCCAGCTCACCACGCGGCACAGATACGCAGTATTTT. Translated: CASSPRGTDTQYF.

This CDR3 reads CASSQLAGGLSYNEQFF. CDR3 in DNA: TGTGCCAGCTCCCAATTAGCGGGGGGCCTCTCCTACAATGAGCAGTTCTTC. The rearrangement links TRBV18 to TRBJ2-1, with TRBD2 identical over 10 bases. The CDR3 spans 17 residues. V dropped 6 bases and J dropped 0; count of bases not matched to a gene: 8. Germline values: CDR1 KGHSH, CDR2 LQKENI.

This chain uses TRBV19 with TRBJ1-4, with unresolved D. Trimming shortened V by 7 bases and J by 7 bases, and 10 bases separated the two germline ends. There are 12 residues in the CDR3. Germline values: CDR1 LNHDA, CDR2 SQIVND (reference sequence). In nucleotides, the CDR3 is TGTGCCAGTAACAATGTCTTTGAAAAACTGTTTTTT. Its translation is CASNNVFEKLFF. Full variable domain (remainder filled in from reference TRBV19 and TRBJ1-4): DGGITQSPKYLFRKEGQNVTLSCEQNLNHDAMYWYRQDPGQGLRLIYYSQIVNDFQKGDIAEGYSVSREKKESFPLTVTSAQKNPTAFYLCASNNVFEKLFFGSGTQLSVL.

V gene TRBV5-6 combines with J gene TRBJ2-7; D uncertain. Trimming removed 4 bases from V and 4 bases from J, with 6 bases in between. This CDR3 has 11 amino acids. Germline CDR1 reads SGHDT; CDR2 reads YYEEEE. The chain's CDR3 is CASSITYEQYF. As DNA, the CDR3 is TGTGCCAGCAGCATAACTTACGAGCAGTACTTC.

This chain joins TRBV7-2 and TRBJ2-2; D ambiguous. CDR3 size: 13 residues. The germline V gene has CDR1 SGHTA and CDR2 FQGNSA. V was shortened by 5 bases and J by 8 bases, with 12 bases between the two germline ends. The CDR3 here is CASSLVLVGELFF. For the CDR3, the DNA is TGTGCCAGCAGCCTCGTATTAGTGGGGGAGCTGTTTTTT.

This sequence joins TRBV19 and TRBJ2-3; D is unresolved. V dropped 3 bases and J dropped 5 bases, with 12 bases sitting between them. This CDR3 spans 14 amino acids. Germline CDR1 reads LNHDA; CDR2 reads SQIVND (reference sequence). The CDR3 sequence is CASSIWSAGDTQYF. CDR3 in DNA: TGTGCCAGTAGTATTTGGTCGGCAGGAGATACGCAGTATTTT.

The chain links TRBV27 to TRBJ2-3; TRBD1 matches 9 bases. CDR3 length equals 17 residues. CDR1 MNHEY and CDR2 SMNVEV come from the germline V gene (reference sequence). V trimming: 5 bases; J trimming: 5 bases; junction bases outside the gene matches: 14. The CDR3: CASSPLPGTGSGDTQYF. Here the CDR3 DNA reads TGTGCCAGCAGTCCCCTCCCCGGGACAGGGTCGGGAGATACGCAGTATTTT.

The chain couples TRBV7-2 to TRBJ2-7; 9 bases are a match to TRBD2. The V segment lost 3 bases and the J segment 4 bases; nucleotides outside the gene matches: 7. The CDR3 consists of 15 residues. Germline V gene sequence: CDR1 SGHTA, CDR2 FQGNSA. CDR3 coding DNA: TGTGCCAGCAGCTTGTTGGCGGGGGGGATATACGAGCAGTACTTC. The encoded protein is CASSLLAGGIYEQYF.